This T cell receptor beta chain was found in a study of T cell changes during pregnancy in multiple sclerosis. Germline CDR1 GTSNPN, CDR2 SVGIG (reference sequence). V trimming: 4 bases; J trimming: 7 bases; junction bases outside the gene matches: 9. The CDR3 runs to 14 residues. Generated by immunoSEQ multiplex PCR, the TCRdb table keeps only in-frame clones and is missing some. The profile covers over 60,000 clones, with roughly nine tenths appearing a single time and about 2.7% taken by the ten largest. This TCR came from a female donor with multiple sclerosis, enrolled in a pregnancy study. Specimen: peripheral blood, collected in the first trimester of pregnancy. V and J are TRBV30 and TRBJ1-2; TRBD1 matches 10 bases. CDR3 sequence: CAWIWDRGGGGYTF. In nucleotides, the CDR3 is TGTGCCTGGATTTGGGACAGGGGAGGAGGTGGCTACACCTTC. Variable domain in full (rest from reference TRBV30 and TRBJ1-2): SQTIHQWPATLVQPVGSPLSLECTVEGTSNPNLYWYRQAAGRGLQLLFYSVGIGQISSEVPQNLSASRPQDRQFILSSKKLLLSDSGFYLCAWIWDRGGGGYTFGSGTRLTVV.